This TCR beta chain is from a study of blood T cells in healthy people across ages (dated by TCRdb to between 2014 and 2017). Background for the entire study: In model experiments, template switching captured about one uniquely barcoded TCR beta cDNA molecule for every two T cells. Four age groups were formed from the donors: young (average about 17 years), middle-aged (approximately 40), aged (about 62) and long-lived (around 82). The study analyzed two additional independent replicas of 1 million unique cDNA reads from the same blood draw for two donors, one aged 18 to 30 and one aged 80 or older. Donors of different ages were randomly distributed across sequencing lanes to avoid experimental bias. To track age-related changes in TCR beta repertoire diversity, the study relied on deep sequencing normalized with unique cDNA molecular identifiers. Beyond this particular receptor, the publication reports: Observed TCR beta diversity per million T cells fell roughly linearly with age, and a significant reduction was already apparent by age around 40. Since profiling was done on bulk unsorted PBMCs, naive and antigen-experienced compartments could not be conclusively compared. Because donor CMV infection status was unknown, age-related changes in expanded clonotypes were potentially confounded. Compared with the aged group, more naive CD4+ T cells, fewer expanded clones and increased TCR diversity were shown by the long-lived group, suggesting age selection. Estimates of total diversity from one million sequenced T cells were regarded as lower bounds and underestimates. Observed TCR beta diversity correlated strongly with the percentage of naive T cells measured by flow cytometry.

With respect to this clonotype: Its antigen is currently not known. Base qualities are not recorded, but no much larger clone differs from it by a single base.

Systemically healthy Caucasian individuals from Russia, 35 to 50 in total and aged roughly 6 to 90 years, were included as donors. Each donor gave ten milliliters of peripheral blood, drawn into EDTA-treated Vacutainer tubes. Ficoll-Paque density-gradient centrifugation was used to isolate PBMCs, with at least 7 million obtained per sample. Trizol reagent was used to extract total RNA from PBMCs, with at least 5.5 micrograms per sample. For every donor, flow cytometry on a PBMC aliquot measured the percentage of naive CD45RAhigh/CD27high T cells. Libraries were constructed by 5' RACE. TCRdb records Illumina HiSeq 2500 as the sequencer. A second PCR of about 6 to 11 cycles was performed with a sample-barcoded 5' primer and a J-beta primer mix. A unique molecular identifier was introduced onto each TCR beta cDNA molecule by a template-switch 5' adaptor carrying 12 random nucleotides. Each sample yielded at least 2.5 million CDR3-containing paired-end reads. The Mint cDNA synthesis kit, primed by a TRBC-specific oligonucleotide, was used to synthesize first-strand cDNA from all RNA. After uracil-DNA glycosylase treatment, a first 18-cycle PCR used universal primers M1SS and BC2_uni_R on all cDNA. Turning to the authors' computational methods: For normalization, 1 million high-quality reads, each with a distinct molecular identifier, were randomly selected from each sample. Instead of being binned into consensus sequences, reads that shared molecular identifiers were thrown out. CDR3 identification, clonotype clustering and error correction used MiTCR with a Q25 quality threshold and the strictest error-elimination algorithm. A nonparametric unseen species model using Euler transformation provided a lower-bound estimate of total TCR beta diversity. Starting from the raw public reads, TCRdb applied fastp trimming at Q25, assembled clones with MiXCR and retained in-frame beta chains. Each record represents a unique CDR3 protein, reported with the most common genes and DNA among its rows. These V and J calls derive from TCRdb rather than the authors' analysis. Counted in this sample were 1.6 million or so distinct CDR3 sequences; about 31% of them appeared once. The top ten constitute 10% to 12% of the sample.

Cut back by 0 bases and 8 bases, the V and J ends lie 8 bases apart. The CDR3 measures 13 amino acids from cysteine to phenylalanine. Solely the CDR3 DNA is kept, with 39 bases framed from the first base. The germline V gene specifies MGHRA as CDR1 and YSYEKL as CDR2. The sample was blood. The rearranged segments are TRBV4-1 and TRBJ2-1; there is no confident call for the D gene. The TCR was taken from a woman in her thirties in good health. The CDR3 here reads CASSQDPSYEQFF. DNA sequence: TGCGCCAGCAGCCAAGATCCCAGCTATGAGCAGTTCTTC.